This T cell receptor beta chain comes out of a study of CD4 T cell repertoires in COVID-19. Study at large: After roughly 10 days of IL-2 expansion, CFSE-low cells were relabeled and restimulated with other coronavirus spikes.

Sequencing used immunoSEQ multiplex PCR; TCRdb keeps in-frame clones, though not all of them. The table records tens of thousands of clones, 87% of them present only once. This CDR3 is 15 amino acids long. The germline V and J ends were trimmed by 5 bases and 7 bases, with 17 bases remaining between them. CDR1 is MNHNS and CDR2 is SASEGT in the germline V gene. With regard to this clone: Its target is unknown.

Whole-study findings and limits: Two or all three memory subsets shared several highly expanded SARS-CoV-2-reactive clonotypes. Some SARS-CoV-2 clonotypes, between roughly 7 and 27%, recurred in SARS-CoV and/or HKU1 cultures.

No culture step preceded sequencing of the ex vivo isolated memory T cells. The sequence derives from a human donor who had COVID-19. The sequenced sample was central memory CD4+ T cells from blood, obtained before the COVID-19 pandemic. V is TRBV6-1 and J is TRBJ2-2, with unresolved D. CDR3 in amino acids: CASSPLVTVDGELFF. In nucleotides, the CDR3 is TGTGCCAGCAGTCCCCTAGTGACTGTGGACGGGGAGCTGTTTTTT.